The 9 T cell receptor beta chains below were found in one sample sequenced in a study of blood T cell repertoires in COVID-19. Assay used: immunoSEQ multiplex PCR; TCRdb lists only in-frame clones, some missing. The table records approximately 310,000 clones, 87% of them present only once. Sequenced input: peripheral blood. Receptors originate from a woman between 45 and 65 years old who had recovered from COVID-19.

The chain joins TRBV9 to TRBJ2-3; TRBD2 matches 8 bases. CDR1 and CDR2 (germline): SGDLS, YYNGEE. The CDR3 length is 16 residues. After removal of 0 bases from V and 2 bases from J, the junction contained 5 bases not matched to a gene. The CDR3 sequence is CASSVVRGGVTDTQYF. The CDR3, as DNA: TGTGCCAGCAGCGTAGTCCGGGGGGGAGTCACAGATACGCAGTATTTT.

The gene calls are TRBV5-4 and TRBJ1-2, with TRBD1 as a possible D gene (5 bases). V was trimmed by 1 base and J by 6 bases, leaving 10 bases between them. CDR1 is SGHNT and CDR2 is YYREEE in the germline V gene (reference sequence). There are 13 residues in the CDR3. In nucleotides, the CDR3 is TGTGCCAGCAGCTTGCCAGGGAGGGATGGCTACACCTTC. Translation gives CASSLPGRDGYTF.

The rearrangement uses TRBV19 and TRBJ2-2; 8 positions match TRBD1. Trimming took 3 bases from V and 4 from J; bases not matched to a gene: 7. The V gene's germline CDR1 is LNHDA and CDR2 SQIVND (reference sequence). CDR3 size: 16 residues. CDR3 DNA: TGTGCCAGTAGTATTCCCAGGGGGCGAGGCACCGGGGAGCTGTTTTTT. Translated: CASSIPRGRGTGELFF.

The genes are TRBV6-2 or TRBV6-3 and TRBJ1-5; weak D call: TRBD1 (5 bases). This CDR3 has 15 amino acids. CDR1 is MNHEY and CDR2 is SVGEGT in the germline V gene. Between the trimmed V and J ends, which lost 4 bases and 9 bases, there was a span of 19 bases. The CDR3 coding sequence is TGTGCCAGCAGTTCCGGGGGGAGTCCGGCGGGGCCCCAGCATTTT. Its protein product is CASSSGGSPAGPQHF.

CDR3 residues: CASSQEGVLVREKLFF. CDR3 coding DNA: TGCGCCAGCAGCCAAGAAGGGGTGTTGGTAAGGGAAAAACTGTTTTTT. J is TRBJ1-4 and V is TRBV4-3; the D gene is possibly TRBD1 (5 bases). This CDR3 is built from 16 residues. V was trimmed by 0 bases and J by 8 bases, leaving 16 bases between them. From germline, CDR1 is LGHNA and CDR2 YSLEER.

As regards this clone: Other DNA variants within this sample encode the same CDR3. The rearrangement joins TRBV5-1 to TRBJ2-5; TRBD2 agrees at 9 bases. This CDR3 comprises 14 residues. Trimming cost V 0 bases and J 5 bases; bases outside gene matches: 2. CDR1 is SGHRS and CDR2 is YFSETQ in the germline V gene. The CDR3 nucleotides read TGCGCCAGCAGCTTGGGCGGGGGGGCTGAGACCCAGTACTTC. Residues: CASSLGGGAETQYF.

This chain joins TRBV28 and TRBJ2-7; 9 bases match TRBD1. Germline V CDR1 and CDR2: MDHEN, SYDVKM. The CDR3 covers 14 residues. The J segment lost 7 bases and the V segment lost 6 bases, leaving 10 bases of the junction unmatched. Here the CDR3 reads CASSPGDRAGEQYF. The CDR3 DNA sequence: TGTGCCAGCAGCCCCGGGGACAGGGCGGGGGAGCAGTACTTC.

V usage is TRBV10-3 and J usage is TRBJ2-7, with 9 bases that match TRBD1. After removal of 4 bases from V and 4 bases from J, the junction contained 2 bases not matched to a gene. Germline CDR1 reads ENHRY; CDR2 reads SYGVKD. The CDR3 is 13 amino acids. In DNA form, the CDR3 reads TGTGCCATCAGTGGACAGGGGGGATACGAGCAGTACTTC. It is translated as CAISGQGGYEQYF.

This clone came up once. V usage is TRBV7-2 and J usage is TRBJ1-1, with 9 nucleotides matching TRBD1. The CDR3 runs 14 residues. The germline gives CDR1 SGHTA, CDR2 FQGNSA. The J segment lost 8 bases and the V segment lost 4 bases, leaving 8 bases of the junction unmatched. The CDR3, as DNA: TGTGCCAGCAGCTCAAGGAGGGACAGGGCCGAAGCTTTCTTT. Translated, it gives CASSSRRDRAEAFF.